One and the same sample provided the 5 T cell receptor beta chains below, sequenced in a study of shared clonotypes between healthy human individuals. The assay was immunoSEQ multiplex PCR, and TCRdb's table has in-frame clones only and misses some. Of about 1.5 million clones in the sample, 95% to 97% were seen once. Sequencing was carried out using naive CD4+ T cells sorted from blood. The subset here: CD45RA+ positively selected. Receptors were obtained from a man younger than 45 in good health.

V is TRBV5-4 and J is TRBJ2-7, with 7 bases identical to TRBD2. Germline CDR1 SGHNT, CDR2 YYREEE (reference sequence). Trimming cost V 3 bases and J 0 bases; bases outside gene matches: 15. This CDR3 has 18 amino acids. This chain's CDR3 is CASSSSSGGWVSSYEQYF. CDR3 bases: TGTGCCAGCAGCTCCTCTAGCGGAGGTTGGGTATCCTCCTACGAGCAGTACTTC.

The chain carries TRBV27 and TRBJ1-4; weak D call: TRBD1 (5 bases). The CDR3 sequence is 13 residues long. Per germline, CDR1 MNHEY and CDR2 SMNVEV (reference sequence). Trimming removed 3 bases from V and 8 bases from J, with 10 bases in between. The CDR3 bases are TGTGCCAGCAGTTTTCAGGGTGGAGAAAAACTGTTTTTT. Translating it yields CASSFQGGEKLFF.

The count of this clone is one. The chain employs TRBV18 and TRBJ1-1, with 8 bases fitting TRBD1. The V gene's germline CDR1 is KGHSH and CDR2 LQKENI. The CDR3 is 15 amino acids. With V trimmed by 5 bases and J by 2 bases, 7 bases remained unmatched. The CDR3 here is CASSSKTGANTEAFF. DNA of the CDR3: TGTGCCAGCTCATCGAAGACAGGGGCTAACACTGAAGCTTTCTTT.

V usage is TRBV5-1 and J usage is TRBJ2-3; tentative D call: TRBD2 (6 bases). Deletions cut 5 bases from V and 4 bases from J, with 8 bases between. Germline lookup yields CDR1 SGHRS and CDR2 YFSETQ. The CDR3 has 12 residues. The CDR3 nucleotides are TGCGCCAGCAGGGGGGAGGCAGATACGCAGTATTTT. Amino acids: CASRGEADTQYF.

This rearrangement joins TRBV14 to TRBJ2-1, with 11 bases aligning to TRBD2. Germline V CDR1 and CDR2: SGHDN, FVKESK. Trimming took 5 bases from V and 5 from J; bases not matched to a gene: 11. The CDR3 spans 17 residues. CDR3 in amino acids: CASSFLAGGLLNNEQFF. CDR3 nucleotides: TGTGCCAGCAGCTTCCTAGCGGGAGGTCTTCTGAACAATGAGCAGTTCTTC.